This T cell receptor beta chain emerged from a study of shared clonotypes between healthy human individuals. Notes on the study in general: All-four-donor shared clonotypes had higher generation probabilities than non-shared clonotypes did. The study drew on few donors, limiting represented genetic and exposure-history diversity.

About this clone: Its antigen is unknown.

For sorted subsets, approximately 0.2 ug DNA per replicate equaled 30,000 or so T cell genomes. Sequencing used immunoSEQ multiplex PCR; TCRdb keeps in-frame clones, though not all of them. The table records some 2,400,000 clones, 90% to 96% of them present only once. The CDR3 covers 14 residues. Per the germline V gene, CDR1 is ENHRY and CDR2 is SYGVKD. J gave up 10 bases and V 4 bases, and 9 bases lay outside the gene matches. The chain links TRBV10-3 to TRBJ2-2; 7 bases agree with TRBD1. The receptor was isolated from a man aged 18 to 35 in good health. The specimen was naive CD4+ T cells sorted from blood. Subset described: CD45RA+ positively selected. In DNA, the CDR3 is TGTGCCATCAGTGTTGGGACAGCTACCCCGGAGCTGTTTTTT. Its protein is CAISVGTATPELFF.